These 7 T cell receptor beta chains were all obtained from the same sample, sequenced in a study of T cell clusters in autoimmune cytopenias. Multiplex touch-down PCR amplified TRB using TRB-A and TRB-B pools in one tube. TCRdb derives one entry per CDR3 protein from the multiplex PCR reads, leaving out DNA. This sample's table has around 11,000 distinct CDR3 sequences. TRB amplification used approximately 270 ng of peripheral blood genomic DNA. In addition, the sample was reused for a study of T cell repertoires in aging, cancer and after chemotherapy.

Sequenced input: peripheral blood. The origin of the receptors is a human donor in good health.

This chain connects TRBV19 to TRBJ2-3. From germline, CDR1 is LNHDA and CDR2 SQIVND (reference sequence). This CDR3 is 17 amino acids long. CDR3 loop: CASSIEERLVGPDTQYF.

This chain joins TRBV27 and TRBJ2-1. Germline CDR1 reads MNHEY; CDR2 reads SMNVEV (reference sequence). This CDR3 contains 12 residues. The CDR3 loop is CASRRRDNEQFF.

This clonotype ranks as medium-sized in terms of frequency. The chain employs TRBV29-1 and TRBJ2-5. The CDR3 contains 13 residues. CDR1 and CDR2 from the germline V gene are SQVTM and ANQGSEA. The CDR3: CSGSRLQEETQYF.

This clonotype is medium-sized by frequency. J is TRBJ2-7 and V is TRBV29-1; the TCRdb call, TRBD1, lacks DNA for checking. Germline V gives CDR1 SQVTM, CDR2 ANQGSEA. The CDR3 runs 13 residues. CDR3 in amino acids: CSVEGRETNEQYF.

J is TRBJ2-5 and V is TRBV18. The germline gives CDR1 KGHSH, CDR2 LQKENI. The CDR3 has 12 residues. The CDR3: CASSPFPETQYF.

Measured by frequency, this clonotype is medium-sized. The chain carries TRBV27 and TRBJ2-1. Germline CDR1 reads MNHEY; CDR2 reads SMNVEV (reference sequence). The CDR3 runs 15 residues. This CDR3 reads CASRHTGSSYNEQFF.

This chain connects TRBV6-5 to TRBJ1-2; TCRdb gives TRBD1 as the D gene, but with no DNA this cannot be confirmed. The length of the CDR3 is 13 residues. Per germline, CDR1 MNHEY and CDR2 SVGAGI. The CDR3 spells CASSDTGRRGYTF.